This TCR beta chain came from a study of regulatory T cells in long-lasting Graves disease. Study outcomes and limitations: With persistent disease, TRBV28, TRBJ1-2 and TRBJ2-5 were the favored segments.

Arm-PCR of CDR3 regions and iRepertoire HTBI primers were used to build TCR beta libraries. TCRdb reprocessed the multiplex PCR reads via MiXCR and lists one record per CDR3 protein. The sample contains 360,000 or so distinct CDR3 sequences, 16% of which appear only once. The V gene end was trimmed by 1 base and the J gene end by 5 bases; junction bases not matched to a gene: 4. CDR3 length: 14 amino acids. Germline V CDR1 and CDR2: KGHSH, LQKENI. In regard to this clonotype: Its antigen is not known.

Time point here: newly diagnosed GD, antithyroid drugs for less than 3 months. Extracted PBMC RNA gave rise to the TCR library. Patients hailed from an endocrinology department in Xi'an, China. The same specimen was also included in a second study, on T cells in Graves' hyperthyroidism and ophthalmopathy. That paper states: Newly diagnosed hyperthyroidism, duration under 2 months, in patients aged 18 to 65. The majority of expanded thyroid clonotypes above 0.001 also appeared in blood.

This sequence originates from a woman under 30 with Graves disease. The sample was peripheral blood mononuclear cells (PBMCs), taken at new diagnosis, from a patient treated with antithyroid drugs. The chain uses TRBV18 and TRBJ2-7, with 8 nucleotides matching TRBD1. The CDR3 reads CASSPRQGPDEQYF. Written as DNA, the CDR3 is TGTGCCAGCTCACCACGACAGGGGCCCGACGAGCAGTACTTC.